This passage covers 8 T cell receptor beta chains from one sample sequenced in a study of shared clonotypes between healthy human individuals. Sequencing was performed with immunoSEQ multiplex PCR; in TCRdb, only in-frame clones are kept and a portion is missing. Of about 2.4 million clones listed, roughly 93% are singletons. The sequenced sample was naive CD4+ T cells from PBMCs. Subset indicated: CD45RA+ positively selected. The receptors were gathered from a man younger than 35 in good health. Some clones in this sample may be carry-over from other donors' samples.

The CDR3 is CASSPAGGENYNEQFF. For the CDR3, the DNA is TGCGCCAGCAGCCCGGCAGGGGGCGAAAATTACAATGAGCAGTTCTTC. The gene calls are TRBV5-1 and TRBJ2-1; TRBD1 agrees at 8 bases. Germline lookup yields CDR1 SGHRS and CDR2 YFSETQ. The length of the CDR3 is 16 residues. The V and J ends lost 4 bases and 4 bases, in that order; junction bases with no gene match: 10.

J is TRBJ2-1 and V is TRBV5-1; D ambiguous. The germline V gene encodes CDR1 SGHRS and CDR2 YFSETQ. With 0 bases removed from V and 9 bases from J, the gap between germline ends came to 10 bases. The CDR3 spans 13 residues. The chain's CDR3 is CASSLDSLGEQFF. The DNA of the CDR3 is TGCGCCAGCAGCTTGGACAGCTTGGGTGAGCAGTTCTTC.

This sequence joins TRBV18 and TRBJ2-1, with D possibly matching TRBD2 (6 bases). Germline CDR1 reads KGHSH; CDR2 reads LQKENI. Trimming removed 2 bases from V and 6 bases from J, with 14 bases in between. This CDR3 is built from 15 residues. CDR3 region: CASSPVAGTINEQFF. The CDR3 DNA reads as TGTGCCAGCTCACCAGTTGCGGGAACGATCAATGAGCAGTTCTTC.

The chain links TRBV5-4 to TRBJ1-2; 7 positions agree with TRBD1. Per the germline V gene, CDR1 is SGHNT and CDR2 is YYREEE (reference sequence). The CDR3 spans 15 residues. With V trimmed by 4 bases and J by 6 bases, 12 bases remained unmatched. CDR3 sequence: CASSPAGTALHGYTF. CDR3 nucleotides: TGTGCCAGCAGCCCGGCCGGGACAGCTCTTCATGGCTACACCTTC.

The rearrangement links TRBV5-1 to TRBJ2-5, with 7 bases that match TRBD1. This CDR3 contains 16 residues. Germline V gives CDR1 SGHRS, CDR2 YFSETQ. J lost 5 bases, V lost 3 bases, and 13 bases had no gene match. CDR3 nucleotides: TGCGCCAGCAGCTGGGGTACAGGGGTTCGAGGGGAGACCCAGTACTTC. It specifies CASSWGTGVRGETQYF.

The chain has TRBV7-9 and TRBJ1-4; the match to TRBD1 covers 8 bases. The CDR3 length is 15 residues. In germline, CDR1 is SEHNR, CDR2 FQNEAQ (reference sequence). Trimming removed 6 bases from V and 7 bases from J; junction bases left unmatched: 10. In DNA form, the CDR3 reads TGTGCCAGCAGTCCACAGGGGGAAAGCATTGAAAAACTGTTTTTT. This translates into CASSPQGESIEKLFF.

This chain joins TRBV5-1 and TRBJ1-1, with D maybe TRBD1 (5 bases). The CDR3 has 14 residues. Trimming stripped 4 bases from V and 1 base from J, with 11 bases between. Germline-derived CDR1 and CDR2 are SGHRS and YFSETQ. The CDR3 here is CASSPLTANTEAFF. CDR3 DNA sequence: TGCGCCAGCAGCCCCTTGACAGCGAACACTGAAGCTTTCTTT.

V and J are TRBV4-1 and TRBJ2-3; 15 bases match TRBD2. The length of the CDR3 is 17 residues. Germline assignment: CDR1 MGHRA and CDR2 YSYEKL. The ends lost 5 bases at V and 5 bases at J; junction bases unmatched: 8. Here the CDR3 DNA reads TGCGCCAGCAGCGATCGGACTAGCGGGAGGGCGGTAGATACGCAGTATTTT. This encodes CASSDRTSGRAVDTQYF.